This TCR beta chain was observed in a study of blood T cells in healthy people across ages. Study results and caveats: A conclusive naive versus antigen-experienced comparison was prevented by the unsorted PBMCs. Greater diversity and more naive CD4+ cells were seen in long-lived donors than in aged donors.

The CDR3 extends over 18 amino acids. Trimming stripped 7 bases from V and 2 bases from J, with 24 bases between. CDR1 is SGHVS and CDR2 is FNYEAQ in the germline V gene. Primers used in a second PCR of roughly 6 to 11 cycles were a sample-barcoded 5' primer and a J-beta primer mix. TCRdb analysed the 5' RACE reads with MiXCR anew, one entry per CDR3 protein. Of 1.5 million to 2 million distinct CDR3 sequences in the sample, about 31% were seen once. Remarks on this clonotype: The antigen is not known.

Sequencing input: blood. The sequence was obtained from a woman aged 25-40 years in good health. The gene calls are TRBV7-6 and TRBJ2-1, with a weak D call TRBD2 (6 bases). DNA for the CDR3: TGTGCCAGCACCAGACGCGGCGGGGTCATGGGGACCTACAATGAGCAGTTCTTC. Protein product: CASTRRGGVMGTYNEQFF.